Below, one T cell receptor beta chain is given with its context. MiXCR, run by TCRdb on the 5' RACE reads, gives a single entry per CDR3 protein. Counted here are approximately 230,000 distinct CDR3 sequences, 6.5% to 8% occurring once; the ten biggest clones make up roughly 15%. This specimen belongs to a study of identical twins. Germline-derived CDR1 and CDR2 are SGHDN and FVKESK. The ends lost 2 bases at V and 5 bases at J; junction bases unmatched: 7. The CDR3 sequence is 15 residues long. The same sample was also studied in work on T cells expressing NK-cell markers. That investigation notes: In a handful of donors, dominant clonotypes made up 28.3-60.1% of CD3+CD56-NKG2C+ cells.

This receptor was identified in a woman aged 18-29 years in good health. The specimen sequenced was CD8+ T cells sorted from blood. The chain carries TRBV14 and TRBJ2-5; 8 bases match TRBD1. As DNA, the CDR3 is TGTGCCAGCAGCCAACGGACAGGGATCCGGGAGACCCAGTACTTC. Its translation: CASSQRTGIRETQYF.